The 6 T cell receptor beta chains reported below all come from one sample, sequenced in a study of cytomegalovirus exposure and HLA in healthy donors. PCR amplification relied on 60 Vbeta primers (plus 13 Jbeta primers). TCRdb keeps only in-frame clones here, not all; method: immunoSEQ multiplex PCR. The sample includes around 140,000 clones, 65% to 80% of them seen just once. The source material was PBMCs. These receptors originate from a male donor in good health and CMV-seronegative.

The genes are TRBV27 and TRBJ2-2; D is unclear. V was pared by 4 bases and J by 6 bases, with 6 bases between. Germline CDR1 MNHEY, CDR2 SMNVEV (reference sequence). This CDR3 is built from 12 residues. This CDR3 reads CASSSQSGELFF. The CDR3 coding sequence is TGTGCCAGCAGTTCCCAATCCGGGGAGCTGTTTTTT.

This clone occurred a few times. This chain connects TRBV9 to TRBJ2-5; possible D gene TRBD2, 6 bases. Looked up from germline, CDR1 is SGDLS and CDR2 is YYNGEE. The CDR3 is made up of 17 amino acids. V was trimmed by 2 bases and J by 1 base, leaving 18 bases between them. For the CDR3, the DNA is TGTGCCAGCAGCGTCCGGGGAGGAGAGTCGGCCCAAGAGACCCAGTACTTC. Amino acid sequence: CASSVRGGESAQETQYF.

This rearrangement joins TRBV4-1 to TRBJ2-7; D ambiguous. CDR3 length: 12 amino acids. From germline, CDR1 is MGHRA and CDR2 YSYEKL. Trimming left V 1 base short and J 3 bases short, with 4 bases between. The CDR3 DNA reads TGCGCCAGCAGCCAAGGAGTCTACGAGCAGTACTTC. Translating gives CASSQGVYEQYF.

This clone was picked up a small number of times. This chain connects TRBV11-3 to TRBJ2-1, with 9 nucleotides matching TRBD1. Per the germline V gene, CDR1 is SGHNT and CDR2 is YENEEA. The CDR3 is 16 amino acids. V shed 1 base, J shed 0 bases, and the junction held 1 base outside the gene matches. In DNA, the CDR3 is TGTGCCAGCAGCTTAGGGACAGGGGTCTCCTACAATGAGCAGTTCTTC. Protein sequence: CASSLGTGVSYNEQFF.

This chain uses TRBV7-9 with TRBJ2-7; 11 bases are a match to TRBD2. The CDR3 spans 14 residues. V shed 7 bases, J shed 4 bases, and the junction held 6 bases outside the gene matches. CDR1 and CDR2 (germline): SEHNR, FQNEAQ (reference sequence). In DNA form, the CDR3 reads TGTGCCAGCACCAATTTAGCGGGAGGGTACGAGCAGTACTTC. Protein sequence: CASTNLAGGYEQYF.

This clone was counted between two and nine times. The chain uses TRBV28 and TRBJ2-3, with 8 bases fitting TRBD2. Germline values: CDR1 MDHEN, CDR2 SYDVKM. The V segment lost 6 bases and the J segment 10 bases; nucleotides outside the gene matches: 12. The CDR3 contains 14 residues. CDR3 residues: CASRTGTRVPAQYF. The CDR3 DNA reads TGTGCCAGCAGAACCGGGACTAGAGTCCCGGCGCAGTATTTT.